Below, 7 T cell receptor beta chains from the same sample are listed, as sequenced in a study of T cell responses to AZD1222 COVID-19 vaccine. Sequencing was performed with immunoSEQ multiplex PCR; in TCRdb, only in-frame clones are kept and a portion is missing. The sample lists about 120,000 clones; over 75% were seen once. The sample was peripheral blood, taken on day 0 of AZD1222 vaccination. All receptors derive from an adult in good health.

In its sample, this clone was seen a few times. The chain recombines TRBV18 with TRBJ2-1, with 8 bases identical to TRBD1. V trimming: 5 bases; J trimming: 5 bases; junction bases outside the gene matches: 8. The CDR3 length is 15 residues. Germline V CDR1 and CDR2: KGHSH, LQKENI. The CDR3, as DNA: TGTGCCAGCTCAGTCAGGGGGCGACTCAACAATGAGCAGTTCTTC. It translates to CASSVRGRLNNEQFF. Full variable domain (rest looked up from reference TRBV18 and TRBJ2-1): NAGVMQNPRHLVRRRGQEARLRCSPMKGHSHVYWYRQLPEEGLKFMVYLQKENIIDESGMPKERFSAEFPKEGPSILRIQQVVRGDSAAYFCASSVRGRLNNEQFFGPGTRLTVL.

The CDR3 reads CASGPRGYEQYF. In nucleotides, the CDR3 is TGCGCCAGCGGCCCCAGGGGCTACGAGCAGTACTTC. The genes are TRBV5-1 and TRBJ2-7; the D gene is possibly TRBD1 (6 bases). CDR3 size: 12 residues. Per germline, CDR1 SGHRS and CDR2 YFSETQ. The germline V and J ends were trimmed by 7 bases and 3 bases, with 11 bases remaining between them.

The chain recombines TRBV5-1 with TRBJ1-6; 8 bases agree with TRBD1. The germline CDR1 and CDR2 sequences are SGHRS and YFSETQ. The CDR3 length is 13 residues. Trimming took 4 bases from V and 19 from J; bases not matched to a gene: 13. The CDR3 DNA is TGCGCCAGCAGCCCCGTTCCAGGGGGCTTCCCTCACTTT. Its protein product is CASSPVPGGFPHF.

This clone was seen a single time. The chain recombines TRBV24-1 with TRBJ2-2; 11 bases are a match to TRBD1. In germline, CDR1 is KGHDR, CDR2 SFDVKD. The trim removed 6 bases at V and 4 bases at J, leaving 18 bases unmatched. This CDR3 spans 20 amino acids. In nucleotides, the CDR3 is TGTGCCACCAGTATAGCGTGGACAGGGGGCCCCAAGAGTCGCACCGGGGAGCTGTTTTTT. The encoded protein is CATSIAWTGGPKSRTGELFF.

The chain links TRBV6-5 to TRBJ1-5, with D possibly matching TRBD1 (6 bases). The V gene's germline CDR1 is MNHEY and CDR2 SVGAGI. Trimming took 5 bases from V and 10 from J, leaving 12 bases between them. The CDR3 consists of 12 residues. In nucleotides, the CDR3 is TGTGCCAGCAGTCCCGGGGGGCACCCCCAGCATTTT. It specifies CASSPGGHPQHF.

V usage is TRBV7-9 and J usage is TRBJ2-7; 9 bases map to TRBD1. This CDR3 has 14 amino acids. CDR1 is SEHNR and CDR2 is FQNEAQ in the germline V gene (reference sequence). V dropped 3 bases and J dropped 9; count of bases not matched to a gene: 9. The CDR3 nucleotides are TGTGCCAGCAGCTTGGGGGGACAGGGTTTGGCGCAGTACTTC. Its translation: CASSLGGQGLAQYF.

The CDR3 bases are TGTGCCAGCAGCCGCCCCTACGAGCAGTACTTC. It translates to CASSRPYEQYF. The V and J genes are TRBV3-1 (or the pseudogene TRBV3-2) and TRBJ2-7; D is undetermined. Trimming cost V 4 bases and J 2 bases, with 3 bases left between them. The CDR3 has 11 residues. Germline CDR1 reads LGHDT; CDR2 reads YNNKEL (reference sequence).